This TCR beta chain was sequenced for a study of T cell repertoires in cytomegalovirus infection. In its sample, this clonotype was seen a few times. The antigen is undetermined. The CDR3 sequence is 16 residues long. Germline V gene data show CDR1 as LGHNA and CDR2 as YNFKEQ. The junction had 8 bases not matched to a gene; V was cut back by 4 bases and J by 4 bases. Study-level results: Clonotypes of TCR beta that were HLA-C-restricted and CMV-specific dominated the ex vivo response.

TCRdb fed the reads into MiXCR, producing one record per CDR3 protein. The repertoire holds roughly 90,000 distinct CDR3 sequences, 20% to 30% seen once, with about 50% in the top ten. The source is a human donor in good health (CMV status not recorded). Some clones in this sample may be carry-over from other donors' samples. This chain connects TRBV4-2 to TRBJ2-1; TRBD2 aligns across 9 bases. The source was CD8+ T cells from cultured PBMCs, collected from culture after CMV antigen stimulation. The CDR3 DNA sequence: TGTGCCAGCAGCCTTGTGAGCGGGGGGCGATACAATGAGCAGTTCTTC. It translates to CASSLVSGGRYNEQFF.